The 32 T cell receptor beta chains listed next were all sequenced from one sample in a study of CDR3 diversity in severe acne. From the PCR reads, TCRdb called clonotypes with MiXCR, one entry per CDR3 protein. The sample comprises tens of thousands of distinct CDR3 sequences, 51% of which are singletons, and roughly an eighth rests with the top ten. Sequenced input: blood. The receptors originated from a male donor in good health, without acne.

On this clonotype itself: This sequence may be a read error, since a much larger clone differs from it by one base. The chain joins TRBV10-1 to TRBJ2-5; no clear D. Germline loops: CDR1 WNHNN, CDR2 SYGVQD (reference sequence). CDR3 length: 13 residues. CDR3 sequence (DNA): TGCGCCAGCAGGGACGATGGTTCGGAGACCCAGCACTTC. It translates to CASRDDGSETQHF.

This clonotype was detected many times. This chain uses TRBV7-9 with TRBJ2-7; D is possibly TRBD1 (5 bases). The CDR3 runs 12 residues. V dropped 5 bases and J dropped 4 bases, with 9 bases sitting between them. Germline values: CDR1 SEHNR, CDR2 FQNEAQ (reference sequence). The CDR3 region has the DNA TGTGCCAGCAGCAAAGGGGTGTACGAGCAGTACTTC. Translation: CASSKGVYEQYF.

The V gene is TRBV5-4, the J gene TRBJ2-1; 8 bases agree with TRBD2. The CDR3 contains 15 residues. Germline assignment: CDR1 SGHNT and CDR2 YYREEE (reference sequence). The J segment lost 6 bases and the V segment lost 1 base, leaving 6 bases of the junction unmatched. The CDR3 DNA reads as TGTGCCAGCAGCTTGTTTGGGGGGACTAGCAATGAGCAGTTCTTC. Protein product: CASSLFGGTSNEQFF. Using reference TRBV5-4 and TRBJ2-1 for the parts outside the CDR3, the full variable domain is ETGVTQSPTHLIKTRGQQVTLRCSSQSGHNTVSWYQQALGQGPQFIFQYYREEENGRGNFPPRFSGLQFPNYSSELNVNALELDDSALYLCASSLFGGTSNEQFFGPGTRLTVL.

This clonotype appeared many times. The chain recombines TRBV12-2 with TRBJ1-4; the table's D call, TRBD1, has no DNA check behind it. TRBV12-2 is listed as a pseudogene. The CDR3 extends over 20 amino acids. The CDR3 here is CASRLELRGILVTGGKKLFF. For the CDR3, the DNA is TGTGCAAGTCGCTTAGAATTAAGGGGTATCTTAGTGACAGGGGGCAAAAAACTGTTTTTT.

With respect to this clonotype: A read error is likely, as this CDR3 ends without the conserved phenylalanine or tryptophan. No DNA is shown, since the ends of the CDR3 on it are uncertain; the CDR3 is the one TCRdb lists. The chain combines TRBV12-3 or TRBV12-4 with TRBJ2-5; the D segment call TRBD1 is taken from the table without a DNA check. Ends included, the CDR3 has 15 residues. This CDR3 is CASSLRGEGGYTFGS.

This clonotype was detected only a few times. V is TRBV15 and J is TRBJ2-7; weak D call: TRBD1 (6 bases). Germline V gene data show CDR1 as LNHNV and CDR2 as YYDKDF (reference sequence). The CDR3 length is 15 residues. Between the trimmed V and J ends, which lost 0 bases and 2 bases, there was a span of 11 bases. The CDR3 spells CATSRENRDAYEQYF. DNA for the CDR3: TGTGCCACCAGCAGAGAGAACAGGGACGCCTACGAGCAGTACTTC.

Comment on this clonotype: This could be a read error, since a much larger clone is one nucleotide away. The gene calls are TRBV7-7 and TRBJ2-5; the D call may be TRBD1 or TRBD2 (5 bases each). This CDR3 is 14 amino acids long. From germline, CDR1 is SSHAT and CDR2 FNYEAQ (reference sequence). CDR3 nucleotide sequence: TGTGCTAGCAGCTTCTTCGGGACCCGAGAGACCCGGTACTTC. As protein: CASSFFGTRETRYF.

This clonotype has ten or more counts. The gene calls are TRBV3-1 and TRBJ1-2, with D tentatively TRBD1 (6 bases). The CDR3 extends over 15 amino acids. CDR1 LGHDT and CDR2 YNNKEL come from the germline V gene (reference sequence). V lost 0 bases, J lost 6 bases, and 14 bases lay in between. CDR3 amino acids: CASSQDTGAGNGYTF. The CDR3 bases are TGTGCCAGCAGCCAAGATACGGGGGCAGGGAATGGCTACACCTTC.

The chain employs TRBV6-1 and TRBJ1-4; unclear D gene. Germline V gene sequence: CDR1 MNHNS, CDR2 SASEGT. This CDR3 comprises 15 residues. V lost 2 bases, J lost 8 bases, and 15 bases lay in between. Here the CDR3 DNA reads TGTGCCAGCAGTGAAAGAGCGGAGTCCGTGGAAAAACTGTTTTTT. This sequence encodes CASSERAESVEKLFF.

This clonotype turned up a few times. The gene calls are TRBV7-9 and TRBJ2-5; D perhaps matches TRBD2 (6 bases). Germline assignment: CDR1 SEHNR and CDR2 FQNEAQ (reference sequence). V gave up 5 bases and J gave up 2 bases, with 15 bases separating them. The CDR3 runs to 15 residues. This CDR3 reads CASSRDSQSQETQYF. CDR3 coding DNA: TGTGCCAGCAGCCGGGACTCCCAGAGTCAAGAGACCCAGTACTTC.

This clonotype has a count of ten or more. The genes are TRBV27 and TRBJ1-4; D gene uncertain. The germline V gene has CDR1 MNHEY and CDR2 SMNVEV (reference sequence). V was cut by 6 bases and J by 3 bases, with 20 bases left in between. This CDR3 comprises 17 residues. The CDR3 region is CASSPRVKWVANEKLFF. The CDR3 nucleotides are TGTGCCAGCAGCCCCCGGGTCAAATGGGTGGCTAATGAAAAACTGTTTTTT.

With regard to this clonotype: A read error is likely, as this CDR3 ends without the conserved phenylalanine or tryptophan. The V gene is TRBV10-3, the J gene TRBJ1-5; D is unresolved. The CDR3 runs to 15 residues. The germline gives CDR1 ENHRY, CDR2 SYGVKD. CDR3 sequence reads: CAISDSWGEGQLQHV. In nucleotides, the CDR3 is TGTGCCATCAGCGACTCCTGGGGAGAAGGGCAGCTCCAGCATGTT.

The CDR3 loop is CASSSPGTTYNQPQHF. The CDR3 region has the DNA TGTGCCAGCAGTTCCCCGGGGACTACTTACAATCAGCCCCAGCATTTT. The V and J genes are TRBV12-5 and TRBJ1-5; maybe TRBD1 (5 bases). The CDR3 totals 16 residues. The germline V gene encodes CDR1 LGHNT and CDR2 FRNRAP.

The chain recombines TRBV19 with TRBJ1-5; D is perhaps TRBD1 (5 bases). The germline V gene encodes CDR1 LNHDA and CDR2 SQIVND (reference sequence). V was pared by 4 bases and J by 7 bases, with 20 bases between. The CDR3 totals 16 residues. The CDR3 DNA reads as TGTGCCAGTAGTACCATACACACTACCCGGGGCCAGCCCCAGCATTTT. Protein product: CASSTIHTTRGQPQHF.

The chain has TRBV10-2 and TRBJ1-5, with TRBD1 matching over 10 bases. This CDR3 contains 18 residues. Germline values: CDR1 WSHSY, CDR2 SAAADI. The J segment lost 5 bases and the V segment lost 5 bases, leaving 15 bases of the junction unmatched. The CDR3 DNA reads TGCGCCAGCAGTCTCCGACCCGGGACAGGGGTTTATGATCAGCCCCAGCATTTT. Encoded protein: CASSLRPGTGVYDQPQHF.

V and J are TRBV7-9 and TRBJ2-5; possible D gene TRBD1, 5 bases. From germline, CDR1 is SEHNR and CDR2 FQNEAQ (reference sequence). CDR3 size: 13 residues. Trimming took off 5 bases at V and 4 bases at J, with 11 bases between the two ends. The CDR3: CASSRRGRETQYF. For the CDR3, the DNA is TGTGCCAGCAGCCGAAGGGGCCGAGAGACCCAGTACTTC.

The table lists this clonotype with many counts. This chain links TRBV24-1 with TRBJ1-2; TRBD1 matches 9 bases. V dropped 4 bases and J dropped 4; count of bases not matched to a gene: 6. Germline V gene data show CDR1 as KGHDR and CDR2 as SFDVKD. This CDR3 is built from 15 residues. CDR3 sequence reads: CATSDLLTGGYGYTF. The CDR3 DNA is TGTGCCACCAGTGACCTCCTGACAGGGGGCTATGGCTACACCTTC.

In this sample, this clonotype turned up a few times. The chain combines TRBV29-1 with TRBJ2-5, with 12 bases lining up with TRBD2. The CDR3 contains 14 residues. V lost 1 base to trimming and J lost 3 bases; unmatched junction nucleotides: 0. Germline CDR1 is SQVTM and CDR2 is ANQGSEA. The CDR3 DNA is TGCAGCGTTGAAGGGACTAGCGGGGAAGAGACCCAGTACTTC. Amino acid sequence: CSVEGTSGEETQYF.

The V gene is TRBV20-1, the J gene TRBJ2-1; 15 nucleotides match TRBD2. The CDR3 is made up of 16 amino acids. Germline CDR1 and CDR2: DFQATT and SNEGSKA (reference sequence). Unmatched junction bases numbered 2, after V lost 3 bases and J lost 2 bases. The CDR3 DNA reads TGCAGTGCTAGGGGACTAGCGGGAGGTACCTACAATGAGCAGTTCTTC. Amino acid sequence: CSARGLAGGTYNEQFF.

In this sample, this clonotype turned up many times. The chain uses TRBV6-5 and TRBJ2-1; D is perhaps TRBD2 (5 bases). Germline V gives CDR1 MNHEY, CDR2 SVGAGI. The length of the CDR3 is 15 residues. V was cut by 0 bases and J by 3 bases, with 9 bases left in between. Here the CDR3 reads CASSYSSEIYNEQFF. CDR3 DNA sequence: TGTGCCAGCAGTTACTCTAGCGAGATCTACAATGAGCAGTTCTTC.

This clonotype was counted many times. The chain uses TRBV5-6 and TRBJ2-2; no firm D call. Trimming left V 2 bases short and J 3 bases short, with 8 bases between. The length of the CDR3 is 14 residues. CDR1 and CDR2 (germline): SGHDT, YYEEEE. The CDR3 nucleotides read TGTGCCAGCAGCTTCCCTGCGGACACCGGGGAGCTGTTTTTT. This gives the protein CASSFPADTGELFF.

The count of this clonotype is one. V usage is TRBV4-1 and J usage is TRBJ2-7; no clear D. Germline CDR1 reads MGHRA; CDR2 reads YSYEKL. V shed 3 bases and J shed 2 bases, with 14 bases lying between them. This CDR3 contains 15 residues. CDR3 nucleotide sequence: TGCGCCAGCAGCCAGGTACCCTTCAAAACCTACGAGCAGTACTTC. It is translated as CASSQVPFKTYEQYF.

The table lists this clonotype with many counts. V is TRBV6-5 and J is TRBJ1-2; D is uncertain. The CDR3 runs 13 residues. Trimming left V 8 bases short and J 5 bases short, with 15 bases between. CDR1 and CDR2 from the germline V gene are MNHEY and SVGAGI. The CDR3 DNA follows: TGTGCCAGCCACGCACAGCGATCATATGGCTACACCTTC. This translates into CASHAQRSYGYTF.

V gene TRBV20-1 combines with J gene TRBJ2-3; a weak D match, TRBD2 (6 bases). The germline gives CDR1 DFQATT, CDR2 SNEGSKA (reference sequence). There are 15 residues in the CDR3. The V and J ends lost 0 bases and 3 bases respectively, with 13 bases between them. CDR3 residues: CSARDLGGVTDTQYF. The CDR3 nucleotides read TGCAGTGCTAGAGATTTAGGAGGGGTAACAGATACGCAGTATTTT.

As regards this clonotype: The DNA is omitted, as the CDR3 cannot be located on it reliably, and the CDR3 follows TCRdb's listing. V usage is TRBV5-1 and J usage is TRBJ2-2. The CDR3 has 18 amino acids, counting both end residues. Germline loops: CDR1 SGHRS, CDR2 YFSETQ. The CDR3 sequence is CASSFGISYEQYFGELFF.

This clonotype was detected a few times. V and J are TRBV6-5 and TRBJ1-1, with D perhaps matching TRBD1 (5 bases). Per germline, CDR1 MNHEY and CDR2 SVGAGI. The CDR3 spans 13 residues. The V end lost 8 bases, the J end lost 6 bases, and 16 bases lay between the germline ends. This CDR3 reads CASGAGIWAEAFF. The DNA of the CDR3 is TGTGCCAGCGGAGCAGGGATTTGGGCTGAAGCTTTCTTT.

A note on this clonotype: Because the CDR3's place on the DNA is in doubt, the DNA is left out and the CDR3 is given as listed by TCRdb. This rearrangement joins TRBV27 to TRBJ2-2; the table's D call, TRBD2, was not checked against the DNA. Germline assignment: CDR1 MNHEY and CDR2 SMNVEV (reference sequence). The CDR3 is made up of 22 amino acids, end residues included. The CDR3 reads CASSVQTDSPLHFGNGTRELFF.

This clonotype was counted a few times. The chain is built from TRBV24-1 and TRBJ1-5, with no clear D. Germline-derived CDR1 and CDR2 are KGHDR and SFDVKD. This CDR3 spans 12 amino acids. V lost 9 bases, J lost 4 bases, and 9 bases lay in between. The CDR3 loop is CATSPGNQPQHF. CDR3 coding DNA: TGTGCCACCTCCCCAGGAAATCAGCCCCAGCATTTT.

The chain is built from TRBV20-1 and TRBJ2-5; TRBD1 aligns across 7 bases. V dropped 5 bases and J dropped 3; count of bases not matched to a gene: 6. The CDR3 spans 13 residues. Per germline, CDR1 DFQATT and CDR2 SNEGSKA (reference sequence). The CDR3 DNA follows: TGCAGTGCTGACGACAGGGAAGAAGAGACCCAGTACTTC. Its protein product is CSADDREEETQYF.

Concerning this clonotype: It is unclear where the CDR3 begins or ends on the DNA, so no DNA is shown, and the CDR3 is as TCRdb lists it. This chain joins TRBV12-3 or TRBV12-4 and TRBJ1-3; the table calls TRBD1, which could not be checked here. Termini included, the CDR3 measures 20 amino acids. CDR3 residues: CASSWRRSYEQYFGPGTIYF.

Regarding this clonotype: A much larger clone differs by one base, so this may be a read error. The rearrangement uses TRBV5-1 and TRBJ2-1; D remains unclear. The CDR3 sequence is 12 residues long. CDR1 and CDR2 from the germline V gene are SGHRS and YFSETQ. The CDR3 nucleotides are TGCACCAGCAGCTTGAATGCGAATGAGCAGTTCTTC. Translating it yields CTSSLNANEQFF.

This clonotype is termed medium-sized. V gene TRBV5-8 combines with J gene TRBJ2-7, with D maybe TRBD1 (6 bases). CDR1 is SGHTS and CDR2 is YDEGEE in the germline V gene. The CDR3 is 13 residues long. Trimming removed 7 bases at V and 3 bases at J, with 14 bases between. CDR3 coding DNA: TGTGCCAGCCCTCGGCAGGGGCGCTACGAGCAGTACTTC. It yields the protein CASPRQGRYEQYF.